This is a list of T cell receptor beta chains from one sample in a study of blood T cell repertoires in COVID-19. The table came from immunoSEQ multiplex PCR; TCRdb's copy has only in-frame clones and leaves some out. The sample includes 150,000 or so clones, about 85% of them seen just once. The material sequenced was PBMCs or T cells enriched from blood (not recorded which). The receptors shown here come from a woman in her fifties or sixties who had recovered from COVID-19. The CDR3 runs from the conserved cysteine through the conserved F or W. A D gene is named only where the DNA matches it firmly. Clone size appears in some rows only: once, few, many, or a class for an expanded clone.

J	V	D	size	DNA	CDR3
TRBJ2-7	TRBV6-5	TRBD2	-	TGTGCCAGCAACCCTAGCGGGGGTTCTGTTGTCAACTTC	CASNPSGGSVVNF
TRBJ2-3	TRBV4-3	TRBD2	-	TGCGCCAGCAGCCAAGACCGGAGCGGGAGGGTCGTAGAAGATACGCAGTATTTT	CASSQDRSGRVVEDTQYF
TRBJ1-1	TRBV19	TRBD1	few	TGTGCCAGCGAACCGGGACAGGGGTCCACTGAAGCTTTCTTT	CASEPGQGSTEAFF
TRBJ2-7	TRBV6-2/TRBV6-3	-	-	TGTGCCAGCAGTTACTCCCCTACCTCCTACGAGCAGTACTTC	CASSYSPTSYEQYF
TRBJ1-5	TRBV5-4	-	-	TGTGCCAGCAGCGCGGCGGGGGAACAGCCCCAGCATTTT	CASSAAGEQPQHF
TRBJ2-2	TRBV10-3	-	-	TGTGCCATCAGTGTTGACGGCGGGGCCTCCACCGGGGAGCTGTTTTTT	CAISVDGGASTGELFF
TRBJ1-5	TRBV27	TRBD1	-	TGTGCCAGCAGTTTTACAGGGGTTCAGCCCCAGCATTTT	CASSFTGVQPQHF
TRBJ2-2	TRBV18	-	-	TGTGCCAGCTCACCACGGAGTTCCGGGGAGCTGTTTTTT	CASSPRSSGELFF
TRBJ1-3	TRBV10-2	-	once	TGCGCCAGCAGTGCTCAGGGCCACTCTGGAAACACCATATATTTT	CASSAQGHSGNTIYF
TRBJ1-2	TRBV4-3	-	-	TGCGCCAGCAGGGGAGGGGAGAGGGGCCGGGGCTACACCTTC	CASRGGERGRGYTF
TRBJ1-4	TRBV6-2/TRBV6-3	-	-	TGTGCCAGCAGTTACCCTAGACTATCTAGGGCAACTAATGAAAAACTGTTTTTT	CASSYPRLSRATNEKLFF
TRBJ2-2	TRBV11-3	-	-	TGTGCCAGCAGCTTACAGGGCAACACCGGGGAGCTGTTTTTT	CASSLQGNTGELFF
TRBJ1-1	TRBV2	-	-	TGTGCCAGCGCAGGGAGGTGGAACACTGAAGCTTTCTTT	CASAGRWNTEAFF
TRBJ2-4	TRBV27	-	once	TGTGCCAGTCGCCCAGGGGATGCTAACATTCAGTACTTC	CASRPGDANIQYF
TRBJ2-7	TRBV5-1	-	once	TGCGCCAGCAAAGTAGGGGTCGAGCAGTACTTC	CASKVGVEQYF
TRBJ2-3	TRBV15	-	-	TGTGCCACCAGTGGGACTGCTAGCACAGATACGCAGTATTTT	CATSGTASTDTQYF
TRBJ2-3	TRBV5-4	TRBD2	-	TGTGCCACCCGACCGGGGGGATATAGCACAGATACGCAGTATTTT	CATRPGGYSTDTQYF
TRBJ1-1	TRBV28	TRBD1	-	TGTGCCAGCTCAGTGGGACAGTTAAACACTGAAGCTTTCTTT	CASSVGQLNTEAFF
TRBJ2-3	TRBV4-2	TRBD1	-	TGTGCCAGCAGCCAGACAGGGGGGAGCACAGATACGCAGTATTTT	CASSQTGGSTDTQYF
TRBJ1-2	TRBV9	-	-	TGTGCCAGCAGCTTGGACAAATATGGCTACACCTTC	CASSLDKYGYTF
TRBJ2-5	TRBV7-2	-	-	TGTGCCAGCAGCTTATCCCGGGGACTTCGGGAGACCCAGTACTTC	CASSLSRGLRETQYF
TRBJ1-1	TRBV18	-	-	TGTGCCAGCTCACCCTCGGGGAGTAGTGAAGCTTTCTTT	CASSPSGSSEAFF
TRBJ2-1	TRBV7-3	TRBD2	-	TGTGCCAGCAGCTCCCCCGGGGGGACCTACAATGAGCAGTTCTTC	CASSSPGGTYNEQFF
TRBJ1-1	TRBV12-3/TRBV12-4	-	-	TGTGCCAGCAGCCCCACTCTAAACCGCGAAGCTTTCTTT	CASSPTLNREAFF
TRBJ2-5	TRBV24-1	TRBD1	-	TGTGCCACCAGTGCACAGACAGGGTGGCAGGAGACCCAGTACTTC	CATSAQTGWQETQYF
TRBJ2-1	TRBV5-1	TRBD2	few	TGCGCCAGCAGCTTGGATGCCAGGACTAGAGGTGGGGATGAGCAGTTCTTC	CASSLDARTRGGDEQFF
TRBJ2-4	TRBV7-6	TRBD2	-	TGTGCCAGCAGCCCCGACGGCGGGACTAGCGGGAAAAGTCAGTACTTC	CASSPDGGTSGKSQYF
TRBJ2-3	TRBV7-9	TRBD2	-	TGTGCCAGCAGCAAAAATAGCGGGAGGGGAGATACGCAGTATTTT	CASSKNSGRGDTQYF
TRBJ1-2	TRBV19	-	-	TGTGCCAGTACCCCCTTTGTCGGCACAGGGTCCCTTCAGGCAGGCTACACCTTC	CASTPFVGTGSLQAGYTF
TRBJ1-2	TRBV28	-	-	TGTGCCAGCAGTTCGAATACTGGCTATGGCTACACCTTC	CASSSNTGYGYTF
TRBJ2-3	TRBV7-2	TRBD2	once	TGTGCCAGCAGCCTAGGACTAGCGGGAGGCGGTACGCAGTATTTT	CASSLGLAGGGTQYF
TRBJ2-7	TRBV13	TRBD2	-	TGTGCCAGCAGCTTGGCTAGCGGGAGGACTGTCCACGAGCAGTACTTC	CASSLASGRTVHEQYF
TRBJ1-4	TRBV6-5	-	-	TGTGCCAGCAGTTTTACAGGGTGGGGAGAAAAACTGTTTTTT	CASSFTGWGEKLFF
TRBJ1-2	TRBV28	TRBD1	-	TGTGCCAGCAGTTTAGGGACAGGGGTCGGCTACACCTTC	CASSLGTGVGYTF
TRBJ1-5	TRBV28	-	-	TGTGCCAGCAGTTTGTTCAGGGGATTGAGCAATCAGCCCCAGCATTTT	CASSLFRGLSNQPQHF
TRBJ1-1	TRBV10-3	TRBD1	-	TGTGCCACCACCGGGACAGGAGTGATGAACACTGAAGCTTTCTTT	CATTGTGVMNTEAFF
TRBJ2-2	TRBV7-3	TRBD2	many	TGTGCCAGCAGCTTAGCGGGAGCGTTCACCGGGGAGCTGTTTTTT	CASSLAGAFTGELFF
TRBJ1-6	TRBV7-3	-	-	TGTGCCAGCAGCTCGACAGGCCTTAATTCACCCCTCCACTTT	CASSSTGLNSPLHF
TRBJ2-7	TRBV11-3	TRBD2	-	TGTGCCAGCAGCTCTAGCGGGAAGGGGGCCTACGAGCAGTACTTC	CASSSSGKGAYEQYF
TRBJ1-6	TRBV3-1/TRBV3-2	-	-	TGTGCCAGCAGCTGGGGCCCAGGGCCTAATTCACCCCTCCACTTT	CASSWGPGPNSPLHF
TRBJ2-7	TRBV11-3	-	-	TGTGCCAGCAGGTCTGGCGGCGGATCCTACGAGCAGTACTTC	CASRSGGGSYEQYF
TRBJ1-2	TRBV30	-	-	TGTGCCTGGATAAATGACTATGGCTACACCTTC	CAWINDYGYTF
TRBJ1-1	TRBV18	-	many	TGTGCCAGCTCACCAAGGCACGGGACTGAAGCTTTCTTT	CASSPRHGTEAFF
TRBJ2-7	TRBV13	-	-	TGTGCCAGCAGCCAAACAGGCTACGAGCAGTACTTC	CASSQTGYEQYF
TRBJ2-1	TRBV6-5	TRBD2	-	TGTGCCAGCAGCCTCCTAGCGGGGGGTAACAATGAGCAGTTCTTC	CASSLLAGGNNEQFF
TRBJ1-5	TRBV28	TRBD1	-	TGTGCCAGCAATACACCATCGACAGGGAACAATCAGCCCCAGCATTTT	CASNTPSTGNNQPQHF
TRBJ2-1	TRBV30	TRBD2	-	TGTGCCTGGGATAGCGGGGGGGCCTACAATGAGCAGTTCTTC	CAWDSGGAYNEQFF
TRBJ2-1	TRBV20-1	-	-	TGCAGTGCTAGACGCAATGAGCAGTTCTTC	CSARRNEQFF
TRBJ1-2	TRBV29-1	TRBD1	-	TGCAGCGTTGATCGGACAGGGGAGGGCTATGGCTACACCTTC	CSVDRTGEGYGYTF
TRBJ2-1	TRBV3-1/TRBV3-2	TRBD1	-	TGTGCCAGCAGCCCAGGACAGGGTATAGATGAGCAGTTCTTC	CASSPGQGIDEQFF
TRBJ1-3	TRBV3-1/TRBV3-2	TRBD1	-	TGTGCCAGCAGCCAAGGGACAGGGGCTGGAAACACCATATATTTT	CASSQGTGAGNTIYF
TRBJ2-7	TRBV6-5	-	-	TGTGCCAGCAGTTACAGGGGGGGATCCTACGAGCAGTACTTC	CASSYRGGSYEQYF
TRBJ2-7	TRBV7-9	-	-	TGTGCCAGCAGTCAGGACGGGGAATCCTACGAGCAGTACTTC	CASSQDGESYEQYF
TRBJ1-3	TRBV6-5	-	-	TGTGCCAGCAGATCCCCCCAGGGGCAAGGAAACACCATATATTTT	CASRSPQGQGNTIYF
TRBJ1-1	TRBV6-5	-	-	TGTGCCAGCAGCCGAACGGCGGGGCACACTGAAGCTTTCTTT	CASSRTAGHTEAFF
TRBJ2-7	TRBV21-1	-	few	TGTGCCAGCACCACCAGGGGCAGGGGGGACGAGCAGTACTTC	CASTTRGRGDEQYF
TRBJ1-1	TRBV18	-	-	TGTGCCAGCTCCGACAGACAGAAAAACACTGAAGCTTTCTTT	CASSDRQKNTEAFF
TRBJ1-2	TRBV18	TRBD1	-	TGTGCCAGCTCACCTGACAGGGGGGATGGCTACACCTTC	CASSPDRGDGYTF
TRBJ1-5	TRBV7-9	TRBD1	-	TGTGCCAGCAGCTTAGGGACAGGGGGCCTCGATCAGCCCCAGCATTTT	CASSLGTGGLDQPQHF